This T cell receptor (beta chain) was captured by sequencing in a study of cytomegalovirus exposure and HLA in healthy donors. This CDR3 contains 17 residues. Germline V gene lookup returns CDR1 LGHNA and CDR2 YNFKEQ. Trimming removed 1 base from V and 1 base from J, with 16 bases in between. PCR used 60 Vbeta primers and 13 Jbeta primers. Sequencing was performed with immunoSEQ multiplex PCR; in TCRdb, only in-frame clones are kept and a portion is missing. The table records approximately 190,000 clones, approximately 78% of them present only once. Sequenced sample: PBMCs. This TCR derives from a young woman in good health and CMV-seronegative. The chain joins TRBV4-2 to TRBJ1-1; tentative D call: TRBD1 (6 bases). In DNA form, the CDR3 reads TGTGCCAGCAGCCAAGTCATGTCAGGGGTTGGGAACACTGAAGCTTTCTTT. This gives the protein CASSQVMSGVGNTEAFF.